Shown below are 11 T cell receptor beta chains from a single sample sequenced in a study of cytomegalovirus exposure and HLA in healthy donors. Researchers ran the PCR with 60 Vbeta and 13 Jbeta primers. Some clones are missing from TCRdb's copy, which holds only in-frame ones; the method was immunoSEQ multiplex PCR. The profile shows roughly 190,000 clones, more than 65% of them singletons. The specimen was PBMCs. Receptor source: a woman in her twenties or thirties in good health and CMV-seropositive.

J is TRBJ2-3 and V is TRBV5-1, with a tentative D call TRBD2 (5 bases). The V gene's germline CDR1 is SGHRS and CDR2 YFSETQ. V was clipped by 0 bases and J by 5 bases, with 10 bases between them. The CDR3 contains 14 residues. CDR3 loop: CASSLASREDTQYF. The CDR3 nucleotides read TGCGCCAGCAGCTTGGCCTCGAGGGAAGATACGCAGTATTTT.

Points on this clone: The junction and the germline gene differ at one end; a read error may be behind it. The chain carries TRBV28 and TRBJ2-7; 8 nucleotides line up with TRBD1. The germline V gene encodes CDR1 MDHEN and CDR2 SYDVKM. The CDR3 has 13 amino acids. CDR3 DNA: TGTGCCAGCAGTCCAGGACAGGGCTACAAGCAGTACTTC. Translating gives CASSPGQGYKQYF.

The chain joins TRBV12-5 to TRBJ1-1, with 8 bases identical to TRBD1. Trimming cost V 5 bases and J 6 bases; bases outside gene matches: 5. Germline-derived CDR1 and CDR2 are LGHNT and FRNRAP. The CDR3 sequence is 13 residues long. This CDR3 is CASGVDRGAEAFF. The CDR3 DNA follows: TGTGCTAGTGGTGTCGACAGGGGCGCTGAAGCTTTCTTT. The whole variable domain, filled in from reference TRBV12-5 and TRBJ1-1, reads DARVTQTPRHKVTEMGQEVTMRCQPILGHNTVFWYRQTMMQGLELLAYFRNRAPLDDSGMPKDRFSAEMPDATLATLKIQPSEPRDSAVYFCASGVDRGAEAFFGQGTRLTVV.

CDR3 amino acids: CASLDGDRGPREQYF. In DNA, the CDR3 is TGTGCCAGCCTCGATGGGGACAGGGGGCCGCGGGAGCAGTACTTC. The chain joins TRBV7-9 to TRBJ2-7, with 12 bases aligning to TRBD1. CDR3 length: 15 amino acids. V was clipped by 8 bases and J by 7 bases; unmatched bases: 12. Germline CDR1 SEHNR, CDR2 FQNEAQ (reference sequence).

This chain uses TRBV5-1 with TRBJ1-4, with D possibly being TRBD1 (6 bases). This CDR3 has 21 amino acids. The V gene lost 1 base and the J gene lost 0 bases, with 25 bases spanning the gap. Looked up from germline, CDR1 is SGHRS and CDR2 is YFSETQ. The chain's CDR3 is CASSLRSGTSTRLATNEKLFF. DNA of the CDR3: TGCGCCAGCAGCTTGAGGTCCGGGACATCAACTCGTTTAGCAACTAATGAAAAACTGTTTTTT.

This rearrangement joins TRBV6-1 to TRBJ2-4; TRBD2 matches at 7 bases. Germline CDR1 reads MNHNS; CDR2 reads SASEGT. The CDR3 is 16 amino acids. With 2 bases clipped from V and 0 bases from J, the junction kept 4 bases outside the gene matches. The CDR3 nucleotides are TGTGCCAGCAGTGAATTAGGCGGGGGAGCCAAAAACATTCAGTACTTC. As protein: CASSELGGGAKNIQYF.

The sample holds a few counts of this clone. This chain uses TRBV28 with TRBJ2-4; 7 bases fit TRBD1. Germline V gene lookup returns CDR1 MDHEN and CDR2 SYDVKM. The CDR3 is 18 residues long. After removal of 6 bases from V and 0 bases from J, the junction contained 14 bases not matched to a gene. CDR3 bases: TGTGCCAGCAGCCAATTCTGGACAGGTCGTGGAGCCAAAAACATTCAGTACTTC. Amino acid sequence: CASSQFWTGRGAKNIQYF.

The chain has TRBV28 and TRBJ2-7; weak D call: TRBD1 (5 bases). V was trimmed by 3 bases and J by 2 bases, leaving 11 bases between them. Looked up from germline, CDR1 is MDHEN and CDR2 is SYDVKM. CDR3 length: 14 amino acids. Here the CDR3 DNA reads TGTGCCAGCAGTTTTGCAGGGCCCACCTACGAGCAGTACTTC. Translation gives CASSFAGPTYEQYF.

The V call is TRBV13, the J call TRBJ1-4; 8 positions match TRBD1. V trimming: 4 bases; J trimming: 4 bases; junction bases outside the gene matches: 11. CDR3 size: 17 residues. Germline V lookup: CDR1 PRHDT, CDR2 FYEKMQ (reference sequence). CDR3 DNA sequence: TGTGCCAGCAGCTGGAGAGCAGGGGGCGTAATTAATGAAAAACTGTTTTTT. This codes for CASSWRAGGVINEKLFF.

This clone was detected a few times. The chain recombines TRBV2 with TRBJ2-3; possible D gene TRBD2, 6 bases. V was clipped by 8 bases and J by 6 bases, with 18 bases between them. Germline V gene data show CDR1 as SNHLY and CDR2 as FYNNEI. This CDR3 region has 14 residues. The CDR3 reads CASRREGSGDTQYF. CDR3 coding DNA: TGTGCCAGCCGGAGGGAAGGGAGCGGGGATACGCAGTATTTT.

This clone has more than one count but fewer than ten. CDR3 region: CASSEFSGLAGVVEQFF. CDR3 nucleotides: TGTGCCAGCAGTGAATTCTCGGGACTAGCGGGAGTAGTTGAGCAGTTCTTC. The chain carries TRBV25-1 and TRBJ2-1, with TRBD2 matching over 14 bases. Per germline, CDR1 MGHDK and CDR2 SYGVNS. This CDR3 has 17 amino acids. V was clipped by 1 base and J by 9 bases; unmatched bases: 8. Using reference TRBV25-1 and TRBJ2-1 for the parts outside the CDR3, the full variable domain is EADIYQTPRYLVIGTGKKITLECSQTMGHDKMYWYQQDPGMELHLIHYSYGVNSTEKGDLSSESTVSRIRTEHFPLTLESARPSHTSQYLCASSEFSGLAGVVEQFFGPGTRLTVL.